This TCR beta chain stems from a study of blood T cell repertoires in COVID-19. Looking at the study overall: T cells, B-cell-depleted T cells, or PBMCs provided the cDNA or gDNA that served as material.

As handled by the study authors: Amplifying reference gene primers gave estimates of nucleated cell counts. Only in-frame clones appear in the TCRdb table, and some are missing; sequencing was by immunoSEQ multiplex PCR. The DNA was the basis for D and trimming; V, J and clone size are from that table. The sample comprises about 49,000 clones, over 80% of which are singletons, and 2.1% rests with the top ten. The CDR3 totals 14 residues. V shed 6 bases and J 7 bases; nucleotides not matched to a gene: 9. Germline-derived CDR1 and CDR2 are SNHLY and FYNNEI. Patients from Seattle were sampled longitudinally, starting during active infection.

The J gene is TRBJ2-7, the V gene TRBV2; 10 positions match TRBD1. The sequence came from a woman at least 80 years old with COVID-19, enrolled during active disease. The sequenced sample was peripheral blood. The CDR3 here is CASSRTGGTDEQYF. CDR3 DNA: TGTGCCAGCAGCCGGACAGGGGGTACTGATGAGCAGTACTTC.